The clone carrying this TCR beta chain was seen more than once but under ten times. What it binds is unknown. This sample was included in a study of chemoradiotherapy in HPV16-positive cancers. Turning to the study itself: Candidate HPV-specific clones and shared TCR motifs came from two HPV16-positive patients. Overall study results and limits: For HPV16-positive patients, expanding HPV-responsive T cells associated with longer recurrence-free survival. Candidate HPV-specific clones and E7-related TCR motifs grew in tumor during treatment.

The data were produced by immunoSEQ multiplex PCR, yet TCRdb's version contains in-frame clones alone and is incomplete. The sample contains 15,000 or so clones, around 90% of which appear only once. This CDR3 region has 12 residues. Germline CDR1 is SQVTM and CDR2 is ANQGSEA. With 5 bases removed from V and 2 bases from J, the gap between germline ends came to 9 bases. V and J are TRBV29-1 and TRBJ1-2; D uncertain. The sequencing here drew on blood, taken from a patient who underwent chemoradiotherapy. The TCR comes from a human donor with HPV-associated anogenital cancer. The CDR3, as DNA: TGCAGCGTTTCGGTACAGAACTATGGCTACACCTTC. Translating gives CSVSVQNYGYTF.